The T cell receptor (beta chain) under discussion was sequenced for a study of STAT3 mutations in large granular lymphocyte leukemia. Study-level findings and limits: Differing intervals and regimens complicate linking therapy response to clone burden. Every T-cell large granular lymphocyte leukemia patient had at least one immunodominant TCR beta clonotype.

This clone showed up just a few times. Antigen: not known. Libraries were prepared by immunoSEQ multiplex PCR; TCRdb keeps only in-frame clonotypes and omits some of them. Found here are 25,000 to 30,000 clones, about three quarters of them singletons; the top ten hold 25% to 35%. CDR1 is SEHNR and CDR2 is FQNEAQ in the germline V gene (reference sequence). Trimming took 4 bases from V and 4 from J; bases not matched to a gene: 6. The CDR3 is made up of 14 amino acids. This clonotype was sampled from a woman aged 45-65 years with T-cell large granular lymphocyte leukemia. Some clones in this sample may be carry-over from other donors' samples. The rearrangement joins TRBV7-9 to TRBJ1-2; 7 bases map to TRBD1. Sequences were obtained from peripheral blood mononuclear cells. The CDR3 sequence: CASSSDRTLYGYTF. CDR3 DNA sequence: TGTGCCAGCAGCTCGGACAGGACCCTCTATGGCTACACCTTC.